The rows below give T cell receptor beta chains drawn from one sample of a study of vaccination effects on CD4 cells after COVID-19. This table comes from immunoSEQ multiplex PCR, and its TCRdb copy is limited to in-frame clones, with some not included. The sample has tens of thousands of clones; about 74% are singletons. No antigens are known for them. The sample was CD4+ T cells from PBMCs cultured without peptide, taken before COVID-19 vaccination. The receptor source for this set is a human donor who received a COVID-19 vaccine. Both conserved end residues are trimmed from each CDR3. A D gene is named only where the DNA matches it firmly.

V gene: TRBV6-6; D gene: -; CDR3 protein: ASSWGSQGRDTQY
V gene: TRBV4-3; D gene: TRBD2; CDR3 protein: ASSQRYRGGITDTQY
V gene: TRBV9; D gene: -; CDR3 protein: ASSALTGTGNTIY
V gene: TRBV2; D gene: -; CDR3 protein: ASGKATNTEAF
V gene: TRBV5-1; D gene: -; CDR3 protein: ASSFRGAGAGYGYT
V gene: TRBV5-1; D gene: -; CDR3 protein: ASSLVEQLQETQY
V gene: TRBV19; D gene: TRBD1; CDR3 protein: ASRPPGQASDTQY
V gene: TRBV7-2; D gene: -; CDR3 protein: ASSLEWGHGYT
V gene: TRBV5-1; D gene: TRBD2; CDR3 protein: ASSPQGGRVIEGYNEQF
V gene: TRBV3-1/TRBV3-2; D gene: -; CDR3 protein: ASRNSGRSETQY
V gene: TRBV6-5; D gene: -; CDR3 protein: ASSKTRVDTQY
V gene: TRBV20-1; D gene: -; CDR3 protein: SASKQGSTEAF
V gene: TRBV7-2; D gene: -; CDR3 protein: ASSLVTGSGIGYT
V gene: TRBV28; D gene: -; CDR3 protein: ASNLSQGRTDTQY
V gene: TRBV5-1; D gene: TRBD2; CDR3 protein: ASEKLAGNTGELF
V gene: TRBV25-1; D gene: -; CDR3 protein: ASSEVANYGYT
V gene: TRBV11-1; D gene: -; CDR3 protein: ASSLGGSQNIQY
V gene: TRBV24-1; D gene: TRBD1; CDR3 protein: ATSDFGQGTDTQY
V gene: TRBV5-6; D gene: TRBD2; CDR3 protein: ASSSSTSGGPSPEQF
V gene: TRBV5-1; D gene: TRBD2; CDR3 protein: ASSRGLAGERETQY
V gene: TRBV2; D gene: -; CDR3 protein: ASNRQTQETQY
V gene: TRBV7-9; D gene: -; CDR3 protein: ASSFEGNTDTQY
V gene: TRBV10-3; D gene: -; CDR3 protein: AIRDDSTKNIQY
V gene: TRBV24-1; D gene: TRBD1; CDR3 protein: ATSDPKPTGRGADTQY
V gene: TRBV5-4; D gene: TRBD1; CDR3 protein: ASSWATGRLDYGYT
V gene: TRBV19; D gene: TRBD1; CDR3 protein: ASSLNRGGANVLT
V gene: TRBV6-1; D gene: -; CDR3 protein: ASSVLMDSHTGLYTEAF
V gene: TRBV19; D gene: -; CDR3 protein: ASSMARVGTEAF
V gene: TRBV18; D gene: -; CDR3 protein: ASSTSEGFGEQF
V gene: TRBV7-3; D gene: -; CDR3 protein: ASSFTGPNSPLH
V gene: TRBV10-2; D gene: TRBD1; CDR3 protein: ASSVLPGQGAGELF
V gene: TRBV6-4; D gene: -; CDR3 protein: ASSDSTDTQY
V gene: TRBV6-1; D gene: -; CDR3 protein: ASSRPDGYNEQF
V gene: TRBV6-5; D gene: -; CDR3 protein: ASKVEGANTGELF
V gene: TRBV7-7; D gene: -; CDR3 protein: ASSDRLRDTQY
V gene: TRBV9; D gene: -; CDR3 protein: ASSTGFSSGNTIY
V gene: TRBV29-1; D gene: -; CDR3 protein: SVNEGRETQY
V gene: TRBV10-3; D gene: -; CDR3 protein: AISESRQGHGYT
V gene: TRBV7-6; D gene: -; CDR3 protein: ASSLQPGGANVLT
V gene: TRBV5-4; D gene: -; CDR3 protein: ASSLGGAQGTEAF
V gene: TRBV6-5; D gene: TRBD1; CDR3 protein: ASRPSTGSHGELF
V gene: TRBV5-1; D gene: -; CDR3 protein: ASSLAVNTDTQY
V gene: TRBV10-1; D gene: TRBD1; CDR3 protein: ASSEGQGVLRETQY
V gene: TRBV6-4; D gene: TRBD2; CDR3 protein: ASSTQGTSGGKKF
V gene: TRBV3-1/TRBV3-2; D gene: -; CDR3 protein: ASSQDWIAVDHNEQF
V gene: TRBV20-1; D gene: -; CDR3 protein: SAAPDEKLF
V gene: TRBV2; D gene: -; CDR3 protein: ASEPTGMGRSPLH
V gene: TRBV7-6; D gene: -; CDR3 protein: ASSLTTSSGANVLT